These T cell receptor beta chains were read from a single sample in a study of cytomegalovirus exposure and HLA in healthy donors. Produced via immunoSEQ multiplex PCR; TCRdb's table is partial and in-frame only. The sample lists fewer than 120,000 clones, about 80% occurring once. The sample taken for sequencing was PBMCs. All receptors derive from a woman aged 55-70 years in good health and CMV-seropositive. CDR3s include the opening cysteine and the closing phenylalanine or tryptophan. A D gene is named only where the DNA matches it firmly. Only part of the rows carry a size: once, few, many, or a class if the clone is expanded.

cdr3_length clone_size j_call d_call v_call cdr3_nt cdr3_aa
14 few TRBJ1-2 TRBD1 TRBV4-1 TGCGCCAGCAGCCAAGTTAACAGGGGGAATGGCTACACCTTC CASSQVNRGNGYTF
14 NA TRBJ2-3 NA TRBV27 TGTGCCAGCGGAATTCTCGACTATTTAGATACGCAGTATTTT CASGILDYLDTQYF
14 NA TRBJ2-7 TRBD2 TRBV15 TGTGCCACCAGCCCCCTAGCGGGAAGCTACGAGCAGTACTTC CATSPLAGSYEQYF
15 NA TRBJ2-7 TRBD1 TRBV14 TGTGCCAGCAGCCAACCGGGACAGGGCCTCTACGAGCAGTACTTC CASSQPGQGLYEQYF
18 NA TRBJ2-1 TRBD2 TRBV7-9 TGTGCCAGCAGCTCCCCCCGCGGGAGTGGCCTAACCTACAATGAGCAGTTCTTC CASSSPRGSGLTYNEQFF
14 NA TRBJ1-4 NA TRBV15 TGTGCCACCGGCGTGGGCGTTTTCAGAGAAAAACTGTTTTTT CATGVGVFREKLFF
15 NA TRBJ1-2 NA TRBV7-9 TGTGCCAGCAGCCGAGGAGGGGGGGCTAACTATGGCTACACCTTC CASSRGGGANYGYTF
13 NA TRBJ2-1 NA TRBV11-2 TGTGCCACCATGACTTACATCTACAATGAGCAGTTCTTC CATMTYIYNEQFF
15 NA TRBJ2-7 NA TRBV9 TGTGCCAGCAGCACGGACGCGGGTCTCCTGGGCGAGCAGTACTTC CASSTDAGLLGEQYF
16 NA TRBJ1-1 NA TRBV7-9 TGTGCCAGCAGCGATTATTCCAGGGCGCCCGCAACTGAAGCTTTCTTT CASSDYSRAPATEAFF
17 many TRBJ1-2 TRBD1 TRBV6-1 TGTGCCAGCAGTGAATCTTTCGGGACAGGGCTTAACTATGGCTACACCTTC CASSESFGTGLNYGYTF
14 NA TRBJ2-5 NA TRBV2 TGTGCCAGCAGTCTTACCCTAGCAAGCGAGACCCAGTACTTC CASSLTLASETQYF
16 NA TRBJ2-3 NA TRBV25-1 TGTGCCAGCAGTGACCCGACAGAGTTCCAAGCAGATACGCAGTATTTT CASSDPTEFQADTQYF
16 NA TRBJ1-3 TRBD1 TRBV10-3 TGTGCCATCAGTGCCGCCACAGGGGCGGGGGGAAACACCATATATTTT CAISAATGAGGNTIYF
15 NA TRBJ1-1 NA TRBV9 TGTGCCAGCAGCGTAGTAGCCGACGGGGACACTGAAGCTTTCTTT CASSVVADGDTEAFF
14 NA TRBJ1-2 NA TRBV2 TGTGCCAGCAGCCCTTCTGGACAGAGCTATGGCTACACCTTC CASSPSGQSYGYTF
13 NA TRBJ1-2 NA TRBV6-5 TGTGCCACTTCGGAACGGGGGAAAGGTGGCTACACCTTC CATSERGKGGYTF